This T cell receptor beta chain was retrieved from a study of neurological immune-mediated disorders. This clonotype was detected many times. Its specificity is not known. The CDR3 is 17 amino acids. J lost 2 bases, V lost 4 bases, and 13 bases had no gene match. Germline loops: CDR1 SGHTS, CDR2 YDEGEE. Broader study findings: Levels of TCR clonal expansion peaked in HTLV-1-associated myelopathy and reached their lowest in multiple sclerosis, under those of healthy controls.

From 15-18 subjects, each sequencing run yielded over 160 million TCR-beta sequences. TCRdb passed the 5' RACE reads through MiXCR, listing each CDR3 protein once. The sample records around 37,000 distinct CDR3 sequences, 11% to 15% being singletons. V usage is TRBV5-8 and J usage is TRBJ2-5; TRBD2 matches at 8 bases. The source of this sequence is a woman between 50 and 59 years old with HTLV-1-associated myelopathy (HAM/TSP). The material sequenced was PBMCs. The CDR3 DNA sequence: TGTGCCAGCAGCAACTCCCCCGGGACTAGGGTTCAAGAGACCCAGTACTTC. Protein sequence: CASSNSPGTRVQETQYF.